This T cell receptor beta chain was retrieved from a study of high-grade serous ovarian cancer treatment subgroups. On the study more broadly: Mean per sample: around 14,000 reads, about 7,000 unique TCR beta rearrangements.

Assay: immunoSEQ multiplex PCR; the TCRdb copy retains only in-frame clones and omits some. The repertoire holds approximately 17,000 clones, with about 76% as singletons. Tumor samples were obtained before definitive surgery or chemotherapy. This CDR3 comprises 15 residues. The chain employs TRBV12-2 and TRBJ1-2; the table's D call TRBD1 went unverified against the DNA. TRBV12-2 is assigned pseudogene status. The material sequenced was tumor tissue. This sequence originates from a human donor with high-grade serous ovarian cancer. In nucleotides, the CDR3 is TGTGCAAGTCGCTTAGCGATAGAACAGGGTGGGAGCTACACCTTC. Translated: CASRLAIEQGGSYTF.